The sample holds many counts of the clone carrying this TCR beta chain. The source of the sample is a study of T-cell reconstitution after alpha-beta-depleted transplantation in children. The authors prepared the TCRbeta library with unique molecular identifiers. Using its own MiXCR run on the PCR reads, TCRdb lists one record per CDR3 protein. The data show 150,000 to 200,000 distinct CDR3 sequences, 6.5% to 7.5% seen once. Germline loops: CDR1 DFQATT, CDR2 SNEGSKA (reference sequence). The V and J ends lost 3 bases and 2 bases respectively, with 14 bases between them. The CDR3 covers 14 residues. This TCR was recovered from a human donor who donated a stem cell graft to a child with Wiskott-Aldrich syndrome. The gene calls are TRBV20-1 and TRBJ2-7; TRBD1 might be the D (6 bases). This sample comprised PBMCs from the stem cell graft donor, obtained from the stem cell graft. Written as DNA, the CDR3 is TGCAGTGCTAGTATTCCAGGGGTAACCTACGAGCAGTACTTC. It is translated as CSASIPGVTYEQYF.